The text below deals with one TCR beta chain. This entry is derived from a study of blood T cell repertoires in COVID-19. Study-level background: Donors in the United States, Italy and Spain gave samples during acute or convalescent COVID-19. Sources were T cells, B-cell-depleted T cells, or PBMCs; the material itself was cDNA or gDNA.

CDR3 length: 15 amino acids. Germline V gives CDR1 SGHTA, CDR2 FQGNSA. Trimming shortened V by 1 base and J by 6 bases, and 14 bases separated the two germline ends. In the original processing: Amplification from reference gene primers served as the basis for estimated nucleated cell counts. This table comes from immunoSEQ multiplex PCR, and its TCRdb copy is limited to in-frame clones, with some not included. V and J calls and clone size are those listed in that table; D and trimming were worked out from the DNA. Of 180,000 or so clones in the sample, about nine tenths were seen once. The sequencing sample was made of peripheral blood. This TCR derives from a woman between 45 and 65 years old with acute or convalescent COVID-19. The V and J genes are TRBV7-2 and TRBJ2-3, with D perhaps TRBD2 (6 bases). The CDR3 DNA sequence: TGTGCCAGCAGCTTAGATGGGAGGCTCTCTGATACGCAGTATTTT. It encodes CASSLDGRLSDTQYF.